Given below is one T cell receptor (beta chain) in context. Its antigen remains unidentified. This specimen belongs to a study of cytomegalovirus exposure and HLA in healthy donors. The PCR had 60 Vbeta and 13 Jbeta primers. This table comes from immunoSEQ multiplex PCR, and its TCRdb copy is limited to in-frame clones, with some not included. This sample has a few hundred thousand clones, with about 83% found just once. Unmatched junction bases numbered 9, after V lost 4 bases and J lost 8 bases. This CDR3 contains 14 residues. The germline V gene has CDR1 SGHRS and CDR2 YFSETQ. General study results and limits: Highly shared sequence variants in one cluster were likely a sequencing artifact.

The J gene is TRBJ2-1, the V gene TRBV5-1, with TRBD2 matching 7 bases. The receptor's source is a man aged 35 to 55 in good health and CMV-seronegative. The sample consisted of PBMCs. CDR3 DNA sequence: TGCGCCAGCAGCCCGGGGGGTCCCAGTGATGAGCAGTTCTTC. Protein sequence: CASSPGGPSDEQFF.